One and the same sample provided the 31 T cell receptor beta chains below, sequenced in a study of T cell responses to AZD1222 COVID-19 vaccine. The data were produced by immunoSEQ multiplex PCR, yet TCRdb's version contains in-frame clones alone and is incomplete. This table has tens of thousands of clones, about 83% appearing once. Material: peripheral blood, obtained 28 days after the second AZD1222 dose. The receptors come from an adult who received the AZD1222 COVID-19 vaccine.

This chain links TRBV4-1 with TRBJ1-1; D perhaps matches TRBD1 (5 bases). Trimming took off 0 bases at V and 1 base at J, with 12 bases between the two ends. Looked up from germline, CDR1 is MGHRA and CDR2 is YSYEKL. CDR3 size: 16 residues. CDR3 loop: CASSQDPARANTEAFF. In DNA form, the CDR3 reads TGCGCCAGCAGCCAAGATCCTGCCAGGGCGAACACTGAAGCTTTCTTT.

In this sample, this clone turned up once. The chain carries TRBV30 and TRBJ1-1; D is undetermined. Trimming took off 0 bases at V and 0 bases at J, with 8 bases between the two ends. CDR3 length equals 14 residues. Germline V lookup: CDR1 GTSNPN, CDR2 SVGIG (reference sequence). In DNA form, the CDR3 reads TGTGCCTGGAGTGTTACCTTGGTGAACACTGAAGCTTTCTTT. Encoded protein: CAWSVTLVNTEAFF.

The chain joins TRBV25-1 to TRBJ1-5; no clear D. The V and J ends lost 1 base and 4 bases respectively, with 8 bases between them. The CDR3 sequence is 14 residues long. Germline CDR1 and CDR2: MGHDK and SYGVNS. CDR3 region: CASSESGGNQPQHF. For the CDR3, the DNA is TGTGCCAGCAGTGAATCAGGCGGGAATCAGCCCCAGCATTTT.

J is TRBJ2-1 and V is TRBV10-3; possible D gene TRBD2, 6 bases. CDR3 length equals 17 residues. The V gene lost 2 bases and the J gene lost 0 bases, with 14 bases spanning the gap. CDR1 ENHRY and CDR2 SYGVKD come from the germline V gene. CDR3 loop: CAISEHGTGRSYNEQFF. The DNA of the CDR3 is TGTGCCATCAGTGAGCACGGGACTGGACGCTCCTACAATGAGCAGTTCTTC.

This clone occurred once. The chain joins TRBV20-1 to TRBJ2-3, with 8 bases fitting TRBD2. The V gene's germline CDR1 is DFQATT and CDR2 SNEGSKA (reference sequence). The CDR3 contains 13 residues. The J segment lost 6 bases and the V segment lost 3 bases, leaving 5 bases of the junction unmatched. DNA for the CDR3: TGCAGTGCTAGTGCGAGCGGGGGTGATACGCAGTATTTT. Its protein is CSASASGGDTQYF.

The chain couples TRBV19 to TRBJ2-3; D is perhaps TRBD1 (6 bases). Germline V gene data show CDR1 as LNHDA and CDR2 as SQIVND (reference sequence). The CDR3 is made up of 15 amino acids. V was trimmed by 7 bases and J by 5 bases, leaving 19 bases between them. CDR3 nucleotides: TGTGCCAGTAAGTCTTACAGGGAAGTTGGAGATACGCAGTATTTT. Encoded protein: CASKSYREVGDTQYF.

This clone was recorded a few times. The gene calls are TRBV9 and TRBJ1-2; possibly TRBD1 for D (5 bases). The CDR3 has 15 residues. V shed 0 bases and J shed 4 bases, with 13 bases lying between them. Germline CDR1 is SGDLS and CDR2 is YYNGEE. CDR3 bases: TGTGCCAGCAGCGTAGGAGGGGCGGGATCCTATGGCTACACCTTC. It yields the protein CASSVGGAGSYGYTF. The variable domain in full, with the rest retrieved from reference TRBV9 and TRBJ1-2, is DSGVTQTPKHLITATGQRVTLRCSPRSGDLSVYWYQQSLDQGLQFLIQYYNGEERAKGNILERFSAQQFPDLHSELNLSSLELGDSALYFCASSVGGAGSYGYTFGSGTRLTVV.

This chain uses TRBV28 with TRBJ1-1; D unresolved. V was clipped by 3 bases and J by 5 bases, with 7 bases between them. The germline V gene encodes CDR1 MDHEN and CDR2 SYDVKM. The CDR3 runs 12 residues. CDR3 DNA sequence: TGTGCCAGCAGTTTGGGATATACTGAAGCTTTCTTT. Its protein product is CASSLGYTEAFF.

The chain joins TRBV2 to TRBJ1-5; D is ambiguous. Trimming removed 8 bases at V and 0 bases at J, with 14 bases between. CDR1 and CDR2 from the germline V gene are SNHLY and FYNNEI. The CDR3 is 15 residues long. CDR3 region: CASRARANSNQPQHF. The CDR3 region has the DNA TGTGCCAGCCGGGCGAGGGCTAATAGCAATCAGCCCCAGCATTTT. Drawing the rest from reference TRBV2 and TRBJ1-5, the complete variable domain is EPEVTQTPSHQVTQMGQEVILRCVPISNHLYFYWYRQILGQKVEFLVSFYNNEISEKSEIFDDQFSVERPDGSNFTLKIRSTKLEDSAMYFCASRARANSNQPQHFGDGTRLSIL.

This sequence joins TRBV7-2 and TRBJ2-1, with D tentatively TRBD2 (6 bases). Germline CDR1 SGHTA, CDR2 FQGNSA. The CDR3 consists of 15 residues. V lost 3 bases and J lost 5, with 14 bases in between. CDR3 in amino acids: CASSLLGGTNNEQFF. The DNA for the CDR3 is TGTGCCAGCAGCTTGCTCGGGGGAACGAACAATGAGCAGTTCTTC.

The CDR3 nucleotides read TGTGCCAGCAGTTACAAGGGAAACACCATATATTTT. This sequence encodes CASSYKGNTIYF. J is TRBJ1-3 and V is TRBV6-2 or TRBV6-3; D remains ambiguous. CDR3 length: 12 residues. The germline gives CDR1 MNHEY, CDR2 SVGEGT. V shed 2 bases and J shed 4 bases, with 3 bases lying between them.

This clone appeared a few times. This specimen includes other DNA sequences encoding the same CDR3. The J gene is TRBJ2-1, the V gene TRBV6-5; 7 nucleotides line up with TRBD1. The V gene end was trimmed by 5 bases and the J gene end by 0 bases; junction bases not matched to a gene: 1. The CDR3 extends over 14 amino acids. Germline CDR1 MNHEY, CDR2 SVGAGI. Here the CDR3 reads CASSRQGSYNEQFF. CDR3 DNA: TGTGCCAGCAGTAGACAGGGCTCCTACAATGAGCAGTTCTTC.

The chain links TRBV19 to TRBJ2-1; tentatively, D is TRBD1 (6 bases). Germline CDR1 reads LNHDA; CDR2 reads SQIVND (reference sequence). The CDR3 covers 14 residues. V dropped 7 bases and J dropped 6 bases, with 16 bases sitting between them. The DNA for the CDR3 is TGTGCCAGTACCCCTTCCCCAGGGGTCAATGAGCAGTTCTTC. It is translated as CASTPSPGVNEQFF. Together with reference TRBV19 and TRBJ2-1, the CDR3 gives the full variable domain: DGGITQSPKYLFRKEGQNVTLSCEQNLNHDAMYWYRQDPGQGLRLIYYSQIVNDFQKGDIAEGYSVSREKKESFPLTVTSAQKNPTAFYLCASTPSPGVNEQFFGPGTRLTVL.

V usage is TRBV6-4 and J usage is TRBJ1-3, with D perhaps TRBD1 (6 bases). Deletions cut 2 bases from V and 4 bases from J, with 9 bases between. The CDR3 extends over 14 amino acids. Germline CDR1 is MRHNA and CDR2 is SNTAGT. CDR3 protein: CASSDGGRGNTIYF. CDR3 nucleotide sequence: TGTGCCAGCAGTGACGGGGGGCGCGGAAACACCATATATTTT.

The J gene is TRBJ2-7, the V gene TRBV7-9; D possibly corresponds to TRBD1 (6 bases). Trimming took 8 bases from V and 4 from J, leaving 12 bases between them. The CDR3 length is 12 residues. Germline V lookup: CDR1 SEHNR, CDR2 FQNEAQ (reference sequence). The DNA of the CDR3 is TGTGCCAGCGCGTACCAGGGGTACGAGCAGTACTTC. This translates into CASAYQGYEQYF.

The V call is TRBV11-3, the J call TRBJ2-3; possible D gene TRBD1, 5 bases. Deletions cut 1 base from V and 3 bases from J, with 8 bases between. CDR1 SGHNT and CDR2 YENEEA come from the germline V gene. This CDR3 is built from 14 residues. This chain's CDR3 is CASSLGRATDTQYF. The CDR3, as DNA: TGTGCCAGCAGCTTAGGCAGGGCTACAGATACGCAGTATTTT.

This CDR3 reads CAISESWILRTNYGYTF. Written as DNA, the CDR3 is TGTGCCATCAGTGAGTCGTGGATTCTGCGGACCAACTATGGCTACACCTTC. The chain has TRBV10-3 and TRBJ1-2, with unresolved D. The length of the CDR3 is 17 residues. The germline V gene encodes CDR1 ENHRY and CDR2 SYGVKD. Trimming shortened V by 0 bases and J by 2 bases, and 16 bases separated the two germline ends.

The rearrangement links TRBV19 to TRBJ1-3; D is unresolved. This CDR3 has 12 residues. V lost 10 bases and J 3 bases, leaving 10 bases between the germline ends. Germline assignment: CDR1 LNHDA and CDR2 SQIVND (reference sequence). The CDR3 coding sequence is TGTGCCATCCGGGGAGGTGGAAACACCATATATTTT. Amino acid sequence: CAIRGGGNTIYF.

This CDR3 reads CSVDPQGSGEQYF. The CDR3 bases are TGCAGCGTTGACCCTCAGGGATCGGGCGAGCAGTACTTC. The gene calls are TRBV29-1 and TRBJ2-7; TRBD1 might be the D (5 bases). CDR3 length: 13 residues. Looked up from germline, CDR1 is SQVTM and CDR2 is ANQGSEA. V shed 3 bases and J shed 6 bases, with 15 bases lying between them.

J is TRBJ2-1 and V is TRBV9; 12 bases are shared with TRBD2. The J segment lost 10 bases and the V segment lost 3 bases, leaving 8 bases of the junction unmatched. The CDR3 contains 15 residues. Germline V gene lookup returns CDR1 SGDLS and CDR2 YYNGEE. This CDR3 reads CASSAPGLAGREQFF. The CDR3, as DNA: TGTGCCAGCAGCGCGCCGGGACTAGCGGGTCGGGAGCAGTTCTTC.

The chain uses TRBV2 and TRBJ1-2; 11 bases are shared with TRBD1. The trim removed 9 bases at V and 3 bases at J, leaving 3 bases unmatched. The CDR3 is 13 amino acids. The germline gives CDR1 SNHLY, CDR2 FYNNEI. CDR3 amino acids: CARWDRGDYGYTF. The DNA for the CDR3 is TGTGCCAGATGGGACAGGGGGGACTATGGCTACACCTTC.

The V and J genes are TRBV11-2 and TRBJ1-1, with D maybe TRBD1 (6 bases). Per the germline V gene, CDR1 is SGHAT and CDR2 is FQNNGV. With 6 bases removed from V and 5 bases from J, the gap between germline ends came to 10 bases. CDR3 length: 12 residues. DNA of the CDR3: TGTGCCAGCAGTAAAAGGGGGACTGAAGCTTTCTTT. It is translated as CASSKRGTEAFF.

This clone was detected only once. The DNA of the CDR3 is TGTGCCAGCAGCTTAGCGAGGCACGGGTCAATGGGATATGGCTACACCTTC. Residues: CASSLARHGSMGYGYTF. The chain has TRBV7-2 and TRBJ1-2; the D is unclear. CDR3 size: 17 residues. From germline, CDR1 is SGHTA and CDR2 FQGNSA. V dropped 0 bases and J dropped 5 bases, with 19 bases sitting between them.

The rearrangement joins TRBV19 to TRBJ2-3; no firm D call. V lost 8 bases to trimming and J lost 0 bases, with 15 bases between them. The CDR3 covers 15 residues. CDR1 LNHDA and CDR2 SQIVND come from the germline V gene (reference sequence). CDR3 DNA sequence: TGTGCCAGTGGTCCAGACCTTACTAGCACAGATACGCAGTATTTT. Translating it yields CASGPDLTSTDTQYF.

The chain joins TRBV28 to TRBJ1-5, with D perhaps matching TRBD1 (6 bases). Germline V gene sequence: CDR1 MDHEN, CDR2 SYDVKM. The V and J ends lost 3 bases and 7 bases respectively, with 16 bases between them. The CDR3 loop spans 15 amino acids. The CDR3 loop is CASSFSSGQGQPQHF. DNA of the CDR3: TGTGCCAGCAGTTTTTCCTCGGGGCAGGGGCAGCCCCAGCATTTT.

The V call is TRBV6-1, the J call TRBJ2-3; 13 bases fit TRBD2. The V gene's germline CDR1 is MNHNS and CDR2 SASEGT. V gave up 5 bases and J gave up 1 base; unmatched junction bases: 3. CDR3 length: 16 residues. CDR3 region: CASSQGTSGGTDTQYF. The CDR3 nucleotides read TGTGCCAGCAGTCAAGGGACTAGCGGGGGCACAGATACGCAGTATTTT.

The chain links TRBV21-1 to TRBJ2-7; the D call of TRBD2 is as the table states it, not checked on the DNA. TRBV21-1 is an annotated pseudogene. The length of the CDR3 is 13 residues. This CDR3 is CASSNGVSYEQYF. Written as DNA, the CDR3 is TGTGCCAGCAGCAACGGGGTGTCCTACGAGCAGTACTTC.

The CDR3 spells CASSLGPTGELFF. The CDR3 DNA sequence: TGCGCCAGCAGCTTGGGGCCAACCGGGGAGCTGTTTTTT. V gene TRBV5-1 combines with J gene TRBJ2-2; D unclear. The CDR3 length is 13 residues. Trimming left V 0 bases short and J 5 bases short, with 5 bases between. The germline V gene encodes CDR1 SGHRS and CDR2 YFSETQ.

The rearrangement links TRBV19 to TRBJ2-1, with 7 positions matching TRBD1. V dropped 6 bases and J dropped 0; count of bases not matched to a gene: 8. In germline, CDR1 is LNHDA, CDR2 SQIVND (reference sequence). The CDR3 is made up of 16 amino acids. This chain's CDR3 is CASSDPGQSSYNEQFF. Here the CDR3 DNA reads TGTGCCAGTAGCGATCCGGGACAGAGCTCCTACAATGAGCAGTTCTTC.

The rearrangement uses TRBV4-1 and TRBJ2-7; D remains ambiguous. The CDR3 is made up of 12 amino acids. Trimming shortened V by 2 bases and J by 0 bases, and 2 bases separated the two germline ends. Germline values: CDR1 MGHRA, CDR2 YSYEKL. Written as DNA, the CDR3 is TGCGCCAGCAGCCAACCCTCCTACGAGCAGTACTTC. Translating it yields CASSQPSYEQYF.

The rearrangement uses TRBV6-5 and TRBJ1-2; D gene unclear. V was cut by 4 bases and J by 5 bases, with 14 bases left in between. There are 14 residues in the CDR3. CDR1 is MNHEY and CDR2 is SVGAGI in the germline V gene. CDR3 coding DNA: TGTGCCAGCAGTTCGTCCAGGTTATGGTATGGCTACACCTTC. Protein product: CASSSSRLWYGYTF.